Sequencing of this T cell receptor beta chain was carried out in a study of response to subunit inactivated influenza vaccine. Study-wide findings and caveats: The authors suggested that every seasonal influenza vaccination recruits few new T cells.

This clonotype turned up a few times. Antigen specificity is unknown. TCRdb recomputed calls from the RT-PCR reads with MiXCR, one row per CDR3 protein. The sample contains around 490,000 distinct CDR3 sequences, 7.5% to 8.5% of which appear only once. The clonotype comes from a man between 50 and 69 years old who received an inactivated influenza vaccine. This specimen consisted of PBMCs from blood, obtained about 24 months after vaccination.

The CDR3 nucleotides are TGCAGCGTATGGAAGACTAGCGGGGGGAGGACAGATACGCAGTATTTT. Residues: CSVWKTSGGRTDTQYF. V and J are TRBV29-1 and TRBJ2-3; TRBD2 matches 13 bases. The V segment lost 6 bases and the J segment 3 bases; nucleotides outside the gene matches: 9. Germline V CDR1 and CDR2: SQVTM, ANQGSEA. The CDR3 totals 16 residues.